Listed here are 24 T cell receptor beta chains from one sample, sequenced in a study of beta chain features in type 1 diabetes. Expressed TCRB transcripts were sequenced because the isolated RNA had all been reverse transcribed beforehand. Clones were read by immunoSEQ multiplex PCR, and TCRdb kept only the in-frame ones, dropping some. The table lists 200,000 to 250,000 clones, 13% to 15% of them singletons, with about 0.024% in the top ten. The sequenced sample consisted of naive CD4+ T cells from blood. All receptors come from a woman aged 40 to 50 in good health.

This clone has ten or more counts. The chain joins TRBV29-1 to TRBJ2-5, with D unclear. Germline-derived CDR1 and CDR2 are SQVTM and ANQGSEA. V shed 2 bases and J shed 5 bases, with 9 bases lying between them. This CDR3 has 12 amino acids. This chain's CDR3 is CSVEPSGETQYF. The CDR3 nucleotides are TGCAGCGTTGAACCCTCAGGCGAGACCCAGTACTTC. The variable domain in full, with the rest retrieved from reference TRBV29-1 and TRBJ2-5, is SAVISQKPSRDICQRGTSLTIQCQVDSQVTMMFWYRQQPGQSLTLIATANQGSEATYESGFVIDKFPISRPNLTFSTLTVSNMSPEDSSIYLCSVEPSGETQYFGPGTRLLVL.

This clone was counted a few times. DNA for the CDR3: TGTGCCAGCAGCTTAAAGGGAGGGGACATCTCCTACGAGCAGTACTTC. Protein: CASSLKGGDISYEQYF. The chain couples TRBV7-9 to TRBJ2-7; TRBD2 might be the D (7 bases). There are 16 residues in the CDR3. V was trimmed by 2 bases and J by 0 bases, leaving 14 bases between them. CDR1 is SEHNR and CDR2 is FQNEAQ in the germline V gene (reference sequence).

The V call is TRBV5-6, the J call TRBJ2-7; D is perhaps TRBD1 (6 bases). Deletions cut 0 bases from V and 6 bases from J, with 19 bases between. The CDR3 totals 16 residues. The V gene's germline CDR1 is SGHDT and CDR2 YYEEEE. The CDR3 sequence: CASSLVLTGYLVEQYF. CDR3 DNA sequence: TGTGCCAGCAGCTTGGTACTTACAGGGTATCTGGTCGAGCAGTACTTC.

V is TRBV7-9 and J is TRBJ2-1; D is undetermined. Deletions cut 3 bases from V and 8 bases from J, with 11 bases between. This CDR3 has 13 amino acids. In germline, CDR1 is SEHNR, CDR2 FQNEAQ (reference sequence). This chain's CDR3 is CASSFSGGDEQFF. In DNA, the CDR3 is TGTGCCAGCAGCTTTTCGGGTGGAGATGAGCAGTTCTTC.

This clone was recorded a few times. The genes are TRBV7-2 and TRBJ1-1, with TRBD1 matching over 7 bases. Germline V gene data show CDR1 as SGHTA and CDR2 as FQGNSA. This CDR3 spans 13 amino acids. After removal of 5 bases from V and 5 bases from J, the junction contained 5 bases not matched to a gene. This chain's CDR3 is CASSAQGRTEAFF. CDR3 nucleotide sequence: TGTGCCAGCAGCGCACAGGGGCGGACTGAAGCTTTCTTT.

Remarks on this clone: Other DNA sequences in the same sample also yield this CDR3. The chain has TRBV15 and TRBJ1-4; TRBD1 agrees at 8 bases. The germline CDR1 and CDR2 sequences are LNHNV and YYDKDF (reference sequence). V lost 3 bases and J lost 3; bases outside the gene matches: 0. The length of the CDR3 is 14 residues. The CDR3 protein is CATSRDRANEKLFF. The CDR3 nucleotides read TGTGCCACCAGCAGGGACAGGGCTAATGAAAAACTGTTTTTT.

The chain recombines TRBV7-6 with TRBJ1-5; TRBD1 aligns across 9 bases. This CDR3 contains 14 residues. Germline V gene lookup returns CDR1 SGHVS and CDR2 FNYEAQ. With 5 bases clipped from V and 9 bases from J, the junction kept 8 bases outside the gene matches. The chain's CDR3 is CASSPGQGTSPQHF. In nucleotides, the CDR3 is TGTGCCAGCAGCCCCGGACAGGGGACATCGCCCCAGCATTTT.

This clone was counted between two and nine times. The chain is built from TRBV16 and TRBJ1-2, with TRBD1 matching over 8 bases. In germline, CDR1 is KGHSY, CDR2 FQNENV. The CDR3 runs to 15 residues. V shed 5 bases and J 2 bases; nucleotides not matched to a gene: 7. The CDR3 loop is CASSIQGAGNYGYTF. In DNA form, the CDR3 reads TGTGCCAGCAGCATCCAGGGGGCTGGGAACTATGGCTACACCTTC.

The J gene is TRBJ2-2, the V gene TRBV2; 7 bases are shared with TRBD2. This CDR3 region has 16 residues. From germline, CDR1 is SNHLY and CDR2 FYNNEI. The ends lost 8 bases at V and 5 bases at J; junction bases unmatched: 14. CDR3 nucleotides: TGTGCCAGCGTCAATCCTCGGGACTACCTAACCGGGGAGCTGTTTTTT. Protein sequence: CASVNPRDYLTGELFF.

The chain has TRBV2 and TRBJ1-2; 7 nucleotides agree with TRBD1. V gave up 5 bases and J gave up 7 bases; unmatched junction bases: 1. The CDR3 is 11 amino acids. Germline-derived CDR1 and CDR2 are SNHLY and FYNNEI. The CDR3 loop is CASSYRGGYTF. The CDR3 DNA follows: TGTGCCAGCAGTTACAGGGGTGGCTACACCTTC.

The chain recombines TRBV4-3 with TRBJ1-2; D is possibly TRBD1 (5 bases). Germline V lookup: CDR1 LGHNA, CDR2 YSLEER. The germline V and J ends were trimmed by 1 base and 2 bases, with 8 bases remaining between them. The CDR3 is 14 amino acids. CDR3 DNA sequence: TGCGCCAGCAGCCAAGTAGCAGGGAACTATGGCTACACCTTC. Translated: CASSQVAGNYGYTF.

This clone was seen many times. The rearrangement joins TRBV29-1 to TRBJ2-3, with 7 bases aligning to TRBD1. Trimming removed 5 bases from V and 4 bases from J; junction bases left unmatched: 3. Germline V CDR1 and CDR2: SQVTM, ANQGSEA. The CDR3 extends over 12 amino acids. The CDR3 is CSVKGQPDTQYF. CDR3 nucleotides: TGCAGCGTTAAGGGACAGCCAGATACGCAGTATTTT.

This clone has more than one count but fewer than ten. V usage is TRBV19 and J usage is TRBJ2-5, with D perhaps TRBD1 (5 bases). The DNA end lines up better with TRBJ2-7; the J call may be wrong. Germline V gives CDR1 LNHDA, CDR2 SQIVND (reference sequence). The CDR3 sequence is 14 residues long. The CDR3 nucleotides read TGTGCCAGTAGTATCCAGGGCTTCAGCTACGAGCAGTACTTC. Protein: CASSIQGFSYEQYF.

This chain connects TRBV14 to TRBJ1-2; D gene ambiguous. CDR3 size: 14 residues. V dropped 1 base and J dropped 3 bases, with 9 bases sitting between them. Looked up from germline, CDR1 is SGHDN and CDR2 is FVKESK. The CDR3 nucleotides are TGTGCCAGCAGCCAAGTAGGCGGCTACTATGGCTACACCTTC. It encodes CASSQVGGYYGYTF.

This rearrangement joins TRBV9 to TRBJ1-6, with a tentative D call TRBD1 (6 bases). This CDR3 has 16 amino acids. Germline V gives CDR1 SGDLS, CDR2 YYNGEE. The germline V and J ends were trimmed by 3 bases and 7 bases, with 17 bases remaining between them. The CDR3, as DNA: TGTGCCAGCAGCGCCGATCTCAGGGACATAAATTCACCCCTCCACTTT. Translated: CASSADLRDINSPLHF.

The rearrangement uses TRBV7-8 and TRBJ1-1, with D unresolved. The CDR3 consists of 15 residues. The V end was cut by 6 bases, the J end by 5 bases, with 19 bases between. Germline-derived CDR1 and CDR2 are SGHVS and FQNEAQ. Written as DNA, the CDR3 is TGTGCCAGCAGGGCTCCGGGTGGCGGAGGTACTGAAGCTTTCTTT. This gives the protein CASRAPGGGGTEAFF.

This rearrangement joins TRBV6-5 to TRBJ1-1; tentative D call: TRBD1 (5 bases). Trimming stripped 2 bases from V and 11 bases from J, with 12 bases between. CDR1 is MNHEY, CDR2 SVGAGI, per germline. This CDR3 has 12 amino acids. Here the CDR3 DNA reads TGTGCCAGCAGTTACCCAGGGTCACGGGCTTTCTTT. Residues: CASSYPGSRAFF.

The chain employs TRBV7-2 and TRBJ1-6, with D tentatively TRBD1 (6 bases). Germline V gives CDR1 SGHTA, CDR2 FQGNSA. The CDR3 is 14 residues long. V gave up 8 bases and J gave up 2 bases, with 10 bases separating them. The CDR3 region is CASWDTPYNSPLHF. CDR3 nucleotides: TGTGCCAGCTGGGACACCCCCTATAATTCACCCCTCCACTTT.

The genes are TRBV18 and TRBJ1-1, with D possibly matching TRBD1 (5 bases). Trimming removed 5 bases from V and 8 bases from J, with 12 bases in between. CDR1 is KGHSH, CDR2 LQKENI, per germline. This CDR3 has 12 residues. CDR3 region: CASSTQGGEAFF. CDR3 coding DNA: TGTGCCAGCTCAACCCAGGGAGGAGAAGCTTTCTTT.

This clone was recorded a few times. This chain links TRBV5-4 with TRBJ1-3, with D possibly matching TRBD1 (5 bases). In germline, CDR1 is SGHNT, CDR2 YYREEE (reference sequence). This CDR3 region has 15 residues. Trimming took off 3 bases at V and 0 bases at J, with 10 bases between the two ends. CDR3 in DNA: TGTGCCAGCAGCTCAGGACAAAACTCTGGAAACACCATATATTTT. Amino acid sequence: CASSSGQNSGNTIYF.

This chain joins TRBV11-2 and TRBJ1-1; a weak D match, TRBD1 (5 bases). This CDR3 is 15 amino acids long. V lost 3 bases to trimming and J lost 0 bases, with 11 bases between them. Germline lookup yields CDR1 SGHAT and CDR2 FQNNGV. In DNA form, the CDR3 reads TGTGCCAGCAGCTTGGGGCCTTCCATGAACACTGAAGCTTTCTTT. It specifies CASSLGPSMNTEAFF. Full variable domain (rest looked up from reference TRBV11-2 and TRBJ1-1): EAGVAQSPRYKIIEKRQSVAFWCNPISGHATLYWYQQILGQGPKLLIQFQNNGVVDDSQLPKDRFSAERLKGVDSTLKIQPAKLEDSAVYLCASSLGPSMNTEAFFGQGTRLTVV.

The chain recombines TRBV11-2 with TRBJ1-2, with D possibly TRBD1 on 5 matching bases. The germline V gene has CDR1 SGHAT and CDR2 FQNNGV. Trimming shortened V by 3 bases and J by 4 bases, and 9 bases separated the two germline ends. There are 13 residues in the CDR3. The CDR3: CASSFSGGYGYTF. CDR3 sequence (DNA): TGTGCCAGCAGCTTCTCGGGGGGCTATGGCTACACCTTC.

This clone was seen more than once but under ten times. This sequence joins TRBV6-4 and TRBJ1-5; no clear D. The CDR3 extends over 13 amino acids. Germline CDR1 reads MRHNA; CDR2 reads SNTAGT. V lost 6 bases and J lost 6, with 12 bases in between. The DNA of the CDR3 is TGTGCCAGCAGCCTTGCCCTCGGTCAGCCCCAGCATTTT. Protein product: CASSLALGQPQHF.

The table lists this clone with a few counts. The rearrangement links TRBV4-3 to TRBJ2-7; D is unclear. Germline CDR1 and CDR2: LGHNA and YSLEER. V lost 5 bases to trimming and J lost 4 bases, with 3 bases between them. The CDR3 is made up of 10 amino acids. This chain's CDR3 is CASSTYEQYF. The CDR3 DNA reads as TGCGCCAGCAGCACATACGAGCAGTACTTC.